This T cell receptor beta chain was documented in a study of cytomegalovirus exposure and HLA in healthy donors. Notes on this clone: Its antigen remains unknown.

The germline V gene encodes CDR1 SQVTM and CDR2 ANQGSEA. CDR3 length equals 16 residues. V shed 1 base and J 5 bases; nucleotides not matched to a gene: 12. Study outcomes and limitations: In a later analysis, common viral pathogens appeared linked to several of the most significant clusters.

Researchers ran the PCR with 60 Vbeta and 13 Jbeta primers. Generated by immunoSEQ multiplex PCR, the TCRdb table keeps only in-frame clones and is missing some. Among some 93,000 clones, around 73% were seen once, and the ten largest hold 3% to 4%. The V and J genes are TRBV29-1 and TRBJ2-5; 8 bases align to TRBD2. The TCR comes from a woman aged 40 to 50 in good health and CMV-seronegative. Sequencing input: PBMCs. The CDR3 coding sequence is TGCAGCGTTGAAGGCGGGACTAGTAAAATTGGGGAGACCCAGTACTTC. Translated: CSVEGGTSKIGETQYF.